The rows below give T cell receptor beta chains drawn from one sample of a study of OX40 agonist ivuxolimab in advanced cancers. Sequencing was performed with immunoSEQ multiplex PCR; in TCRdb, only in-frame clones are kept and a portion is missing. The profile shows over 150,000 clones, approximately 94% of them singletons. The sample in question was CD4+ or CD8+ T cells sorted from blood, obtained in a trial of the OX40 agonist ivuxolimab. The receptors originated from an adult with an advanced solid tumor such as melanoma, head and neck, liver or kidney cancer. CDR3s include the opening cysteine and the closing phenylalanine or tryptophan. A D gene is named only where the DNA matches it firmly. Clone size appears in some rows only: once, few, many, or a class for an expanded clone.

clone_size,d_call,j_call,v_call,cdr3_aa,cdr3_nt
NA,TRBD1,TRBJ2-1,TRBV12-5,CASGLGLGGTGQGHYNEQFF,TGTGCTAGTGGTTTGGGCCTGGGGGGAACCGGACAGGGTCACTACAATGAGCAGTTCTTC
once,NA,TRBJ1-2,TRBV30,CAWSVMSESGYTF,TGTGCCTGGAGTGTAATGTCAGAGTCTGGCTACACCTTC
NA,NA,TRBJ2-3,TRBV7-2,CASSWGYTDTQYF,TGTGCCAGCAGCTGGGGCTACACAGATACGCAGTATTTT
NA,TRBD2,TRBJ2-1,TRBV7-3,CASSPGGSSYNEQFF,TGTGCCAGCAGCCCGGGGGGGAGCTCCTACAATGAGCAGTTCTTC
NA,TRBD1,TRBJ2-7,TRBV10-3,CAISESIGTGRYEQYF,TGTGCCATCAGTGAGTCGATCGGGACAGGGCGCTACGAGCAGTACTTC
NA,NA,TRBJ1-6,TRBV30,CAWSVPRTDSPLHF,TGTGCCTGGAGTGTACCAAGGACGGATTCACCCCTCCACTTT
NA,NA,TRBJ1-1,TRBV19,CASSRLMTNTEAFF,TGTGCCAGTAGTCGACTGATGACGAACACTGAAGCTTTCTTT
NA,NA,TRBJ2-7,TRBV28,CASSASAPPSYEQYF,TGTGCCAGCTCTGCTAGCGCGCCCCCCTCCTACGAGCAGTACTTC
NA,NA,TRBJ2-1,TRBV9,CASSVVGGRYNEQFF,TGTGCCAGCAGCGTAGTGGGTGGCCGGTACAATGAGCAGTTCTTC
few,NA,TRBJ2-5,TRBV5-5,CASSLVGWYQETQYF,TGTGCCAGCAGCTTGGTAGGCTGGTACCAAGAGACCCAGTACTTC
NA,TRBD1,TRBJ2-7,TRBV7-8,CASSLEGQGRAQYF,TGTGCCAGCAGCTTAGAGGGACAGGGGCGGGCGCAGTACTTC
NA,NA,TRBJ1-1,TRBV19,CASSIVEGTEAFF,TGTGCCAGTAGTATAGTGGAAGGAACTGAAGCTTTCTTT
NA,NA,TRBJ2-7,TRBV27,CASSTRDIAYEQYF,TGTGCCAGCAGTACGCGGGACATTGCCTACGAGCAGTACTTC
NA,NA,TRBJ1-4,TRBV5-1,CASSLAGTTATNEKLFF,TGCGCCAGCAGCTTGGCCGGGACGACGGCGACTAATGAAAAACTGTTTTTT
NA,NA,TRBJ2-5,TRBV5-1,CASSHGTPQETQYF,TGCGCCAGCAGCCACGGGACTCCCCAAGAGACCCAGTACTTC
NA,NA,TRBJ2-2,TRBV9,CASSSTSGELFF,TGTGCCAGCAGTTCCACCTCCGGGGAGCTGTTTTTT
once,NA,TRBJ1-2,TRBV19,CASSTPSTANYGYTF,TGTGCCAGTAGTACCCCCTCCACCGCTAACTATGGCTACACCTTC
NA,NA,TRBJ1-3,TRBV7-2,CASTVPRNTIYF,TGTGCCAGCACCGTACCCAGAAACACCATATATTTT
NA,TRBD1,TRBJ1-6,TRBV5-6,CASSLVYRGMFSPLHF,TGTGCCAGCAGCTTGGTTTACAGGGGGATGTTTTCACCCCTCCACTTT
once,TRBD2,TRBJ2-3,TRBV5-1,CASSLASGLLGDTQYF,TGCGCCAGCAGCCTGGCTAGCGGCCTCCTGGGAGATACGCAGTATTTT
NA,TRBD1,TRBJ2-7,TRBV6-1,CASSNPPTGIGEQYF,TGTGCCAGCAGCAACCCCCCGACAGGGATAGGCGAGCAGTACTTC
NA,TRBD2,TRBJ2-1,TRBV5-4,CASSPGLAGGYNEQFF,TGTGCCAGCAGCCCCGGACTAGCGGGAGGCTACAATGAGCAGTTCTTC
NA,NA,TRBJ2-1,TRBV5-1,CASIEGRGRGSYNEQFF,TGCGCCAGCATCGAGGGGAGGGGGCGCGGGTCCTACAATGAGCAGTTCTTC
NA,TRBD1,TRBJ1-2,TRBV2,CASIPGQESSGYTF,TGTGCCAGCATTCCGGGACAGGAATCCTCTGGCTACACCTTC
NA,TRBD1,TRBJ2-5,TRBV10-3,CAISVGTGQETQYF,TGTGCCATCAGCGTAGGGACAGGCCAAGAGACCCAGTACTTC
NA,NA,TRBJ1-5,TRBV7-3,CASSPGGQGGQPQHF,TGTGCCAGCAGCCCGGGGGGGCAGGGTGGACAGCCCCAGCATTTT
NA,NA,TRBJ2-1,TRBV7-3,CASSLRGSGNEQFF,TGTGCCAGCAGCTTAAGGGGTAGCGGCAATGAGCAGTTCTTC
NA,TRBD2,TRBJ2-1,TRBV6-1,CASSEASPWTSGSYNEQFF,TGTGCCAGCAGTGAAGCGTCCCCCTGGACTAGCGGGAGCTACAATGAGCAGTTCTTC
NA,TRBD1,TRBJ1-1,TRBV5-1,CASSLYGTGSTEAFF,TGCGCCAGCAGCTTGTACGGGACAGGGAGCACTGAAGCTTTCTTT
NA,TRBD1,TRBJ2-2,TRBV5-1,CASSAVGRGPGELFF,TGCGCCAGCAGCGCCGTGGGCAGGGGGCCCGGGGAGCTGTTTTTT
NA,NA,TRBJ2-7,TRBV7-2,CASSLDGSRQYF,TGTGCCAGCAGCTTAGACGGATCGAGGCAGTACTTC
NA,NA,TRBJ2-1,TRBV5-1,CASSSLSSAANEQFF,TGCGCCAGCAGCTCGTTGTCTAGCGCTGCCAATGAGCAGTTCTTC
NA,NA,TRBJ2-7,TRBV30,CAWSDQASYEQYF,TGTGCCTGGAGTGACCAGGCCTCCTACGAGCAGTACTTC
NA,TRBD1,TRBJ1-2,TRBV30,CAWSAQTTGGGYTF,TGTGCCTGGAGTGCCCAAACCACAGGGGGTGGCTACACCTTC
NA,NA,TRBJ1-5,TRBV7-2,CASSLMRGNQPQHF,TGTGCCAGCAGCTTAATGCGAGGCAATCAGCCCCAGCATTTT
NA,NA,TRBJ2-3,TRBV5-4,CASSWGGATQYF,TGTGCCAGCAGCTGGGGGGGGGCTACGCAGTATTTT
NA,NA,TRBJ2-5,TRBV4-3,CASSLQGIGGQETQYF,TGCGCCAGCAGCCTACAGGGAATAGGGGGCCAAGAGACCCAGTACTTC
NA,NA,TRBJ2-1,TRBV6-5,CASSYSVGYEQFF,TGTGCCAGCAGTTACTCAGTGGGATATGAGCAGTTCTTC
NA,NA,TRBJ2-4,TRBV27,CASRHLSRGLAKNIQYF,TGTGCCAGCAGACACTTATCCCGGGGACTAGCCAAAAACATTCAGTACTTC
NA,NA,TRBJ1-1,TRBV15,CATSRSPDGNTEAFF,TGTGCCACCAGCAGATCCCCGGACGGGAACACTGAAGCTTTCTTT
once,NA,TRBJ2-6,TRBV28,CASSSNPGSGANVLTF,TGTGCCAGCAGTTCAAACCCAGGCTCTGGGGCCAACGTCCTGACTTTC
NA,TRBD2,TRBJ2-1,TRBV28,CASSFNGGAVWNEQFF,TGTGCCAGCAGTTTCAACGGGGGGGCAGTTTGGAATGAGCAGTTCTTC
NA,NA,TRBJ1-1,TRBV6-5,CASSYPPGLWTEAFF,TGTGCCAGCAGTTACCCCCCAGGCCTTTGGACTGAAGCTTTCTTT
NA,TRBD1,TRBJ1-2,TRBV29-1,CSAARTGPYGYTF,TGCAGCGCTGCCCGGACAGGGCCCTATGGCTACACCTTC
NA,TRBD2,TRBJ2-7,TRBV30,CAWSGTSGMYEQYF,TGTGCCTGGAGCGGGACTAGCGGGATGTACGAGCAGTACTTC